This record covers a single T cell receptor (beta chain). Its specificity is unknown. Germline V gene sequence: CDR1 LNHDA, CDR2 SQIVND (reference sequence). CDR3 length: 16 residues. Trimming took 4 bases from V and 6 from J; bases not matched to a gene: 12. The data originate from a study of T cell clonotyping in hematopoietic cell transplantation. In the study overall: Recipient samples before transplant were obtained post-cytoreduction. Study results and caveats: Few recipient clonotypes overlapped donors; over 97% were de novo at given depth. After transplant, recipient diversity fell while pathologically expanded clonotypes grew through day 180.

Time point meaning: recipient sample about 28 days before transplant, after cytoreduction. Produced via immunoSEQ multiplex PCR; TCRdb's table is partial and in-frame only. The sample has approximately 26,000 clones; 70% to 85% are singletons. The chain recombines TRBV19 with TRBJ1-2, with 9 nucleotides matching TRBD1. Sequencing was performed on peripheral blood mononuclear cells, taken before stem cell transplant. This TCR was sampled from a woman aged 55-75 years with acute myeloid leukemia. Some clones in this sample may be carry-over from other donors' samples. This chain's CDR3 is CASSTLPTGTGNGYTF. CDR3 sequence (DNA): TGTGCCAGTAGTACTTTGCCTACCGGGACAGGGAATGGCTACACCTTC.